The 26 T cell receptor beta chains in this list originate from one sample, sequenced in a study of cytomegalovirus exposure and HLA in healthy donors. PCR was performed using 60 Vbeta and 13 Jbeta primers. Here immunoSEQ multiplex PCR was the method, and the copy in TCRdb shows in-frame clones only, minus some. Altogether fewer than 150,000 clones are present, approximately 80% being singletons, with the ten largest covering 3.1%. The sequencing input was PBMCs. All receptors derive from a man in his forties in good health and CMV-seronegative.

V is TRBV29-1 and J is TRBJ2-4; 10 positions agree with TRBD1. V lost 6 bases, J lost 6 bases, and 8 bases stayed unmatched. The germline V gene encodes CDR1 SQVTM and CDR2 ANQGSEA. This CDR3 has 14 residues. CDR3 sequence reads: CSVIGQGGLNIQYF. The DNA of the CDR3 is TGCAGCGTCATTGGACAGGGGGGATTAAACATTCAGTACTTC.

The V gene is TRBV6-1, the J gene TRBJ1-1; TRBD1 aligns across 7 bases. The germline CDR1 and CDR2 sequences are MNHNS and SASEGT. Trimming took 1 base from V and 8 from J; bases not matched to a gene: 4. The CDR3 consists of 13 residues. In DNA, the CDR3 is TGTGCCAGCAGTGAAGACAGGGGAGCCGAAGCTTTCTTT. Its translation: CASSEDRGAEAFF.

This chain links TRBV21-1 with TRBJ2-2; the table's D gene call, TRBD2, was not cross checked with the DNA. TRBV21-1 corresponds to a pseudogene. The CDR3 is made up of 16 amino acids. The CDR3 coding sequence is TGTGCCAGCAGCAAGGTTCGGGAGGCGGACACCGGGGAGCTGTTTTTT. Its protein is CASSKVREADTGELFF.

The V gene is TRBV29-1, the J gene TRBJ1-5, with D possibly TRBD1 on 6 matching bases. V lost 6 bases and J lost 7, with 19 bases in between. CDR3 length equals 14 residues. The germline gives CDR1 SQVTM, CDR2 ANQGSEA. The CDR3 nucleotides read TGCAGCGTCCAGAGTGGGGGGGCTGAGCAGCCCCAGCATTTT. Amino acid sequence: CSVQSGGAEQPQHF.

DNA of the CDR3: TGTGCCAGCAGTCCTTGGACAGGGGAGGAGACCCAGTACTTC. It yields the protein CASSPWTGEETQYF. The rearrangement uses TRBV28 and TRBJ2-5; 9 bases match TRBD1. J was trimmed by 5 bases and V by 5 bases; bases with no gene match: 6. Looked up from germline, CDR1 is MDHEN and CDR2 is SYDVKM. The CDR3 loop spans 14 amino acids.

The chain is built from TRBV5-4 and TRBJ2-3; 8 bases are a match to TRBD2. CDR1 is SGHNT, CDR2 YYREEE, per germline (reference sequence). J was trimmed by 5 bases and V by 2 bases; bases with no gene match: 7. The CDR3 covers 15 residues. The DNA of the CDR3 is TGTGCCAGCAGCTTCCTAGCGGGTGAGGGAGATACGCAGTATTTT. Encoded protein: CASSFLAGEGDTQYF.

The rearrangement joins TRBV30 to TRBJ2-1; TRBD2 agrees at 7 bases. Germline V gene lookup returns CDR1 GTSNPN and CDR2 SVGIG (reference sequence). V lost 8 bases and J lost 1; bases outside the gene matches: 5. This CDR3 has 13 residues. CDR3 in amino acids: CAGRERSYNEQFF. CDR3 DNA sequence: TGTGCCGGGCGGGAGAGGTCCTACAATGAGCAGTTCTTC.

This clone was observed a few times. This chain links TRBV29-1 with TRBJ1-1, with TRBD1 matching over 8 bases. V shed 5 bases and J 0 bases; nucleotides not matched to a gene: 2. Germline V lookup: CDR1 SQVTM, CDR2 ANQGSEA. The CDR3 extends over 13 amino acids. This CDR3 is CSVKTGVNTEAFF. The CDR3 DNA reads TGCAGCGTTAAGACAGGGGTGAACACTGAAGCTTTCTTT.

The chain has TRBV18 and TRBJ2-5; D gene ambiguous. The CDR3 spans 13 residues. Germline V gene sequence: CDR1 KGHSH, CDR2 LQKENI. V lost 3 bases, J lost 4 bases, and 9 bases lay in between. CDR3 amino acids: CASSPRQLETQYF. The CDR3 nucleotides read TGTGCCAGCTCACCGCGGCAGTTAGAGACCCAGTACTTC. The full variable domain, completed using reference TRBV18 and TRBJ2-5, is NAGVMQNPRHLVRRRGQEARLRCSPMKGHSHVYWYRQLPEEGLKFMVYLQKENIIDESGMPKERFSAEFPKEGPSILRIQQVVRGDSAAYFCASSPRQLETQYFGPGTRLLVL.

The gene calls are TRBV5-1 and TRBJ2-3; D might be TRBD2 (7 bases). V lost 0 bases and J 2 bases, leaving 13 bases between the germline ends. This CDR3 has 16 residues. The germline gives CDR1 SGHRS, CDR2 YFSETQ. The CDR3: CASSLGEGGDTDTQYF. The CDR3 DNA reads TGCGCCAGCAGCTTGGGGGAGGGGGGGGACACAGATACGCAGTATTTT.

The V and J genes are TRBV30 and TRBJ2-7; D possibly corresponds to TRBD2 (5 bases). The germline V gene encodes CDR1 GTSNPN and CDR2 SVGIG (reference sequence). This CDR3 is 12 amino acids long. The V gene lost 0 bases and the J gene lost 4 bases, with 7 bases spanning the gap. For the CDR3, the DNA is TGTGCCTGGAGTGTACTAGGTTACGAGCAGTACTTC. Protein: CAWSVLGYEQYF.

The rearrangement uses TRBV6-1 and TRBJ2-7; D possibly corresponds to TRBD2 (7 bases). The germline V gene has CDR1 MNHNS and CDR2 SASEGT. The CDR3 sequence is 15 residues long. The V gene lost 2 bases and the J gene lost 3 bases, with 14 bases spanning the gap. The CDR3 coding sequence is TGTGCCAGCAGTGAACGGGGGGCGGCAAACTACGAGCAGTACTTC. This gives the protein CASSERGAANYEQYF.

The chain is built from TRBV5-4 and TRBJ2-1; 15 bases map to TRBD2. CDR3 length equals 15 residues. J lost 7 bases, V lost 4 bases, and 3 bases had no gene match. Per germline, CDR1 SGHNT and CDR2 YYREEE (reference sequence). The CDR3 DNA sequence: TGTGCCAGCAGCCGGACTAGCGGGAGGGAGAATGAGCAGTTCTTC. This gives the protein CASSRTSGRENEQFF. Supplemented by reference TRBV5-4 and TRBJ2-1, the full variable domain reads ETGVTQSPTHLIKTRGQQVTLRCSSQSGHNTVSWYQQALGQGPQFIFQYYREEENGRGNFPPRFSGLQFPNYSSELNVNALELDDSALYLCASSRTSGRENEQFFGPGTRLTVL.

V is TRBV10-3 and J is TRBJ2-1, with 9 nucleotides matching TRBD2. The length of the CDR3 is 15 residues. The trim removed 8 bases at V and 0 bases at J, leaving 5 bases unmatched. Per germline, CDR1 ENHRY and CDR2 SYGVKD. The CDR3 nucleotides read TGTGCCATCGGGCGGGGGGGCAGCTCCTACAATGAGCAGTTCTTC. Protein sequence: CAIGRGGSSYNEQFF.

The CDR3 nucleotides are TGTGCCAGCAGTTCAGGACAGGGCCCCAACTACTACTACGAGCAGTACTTC. Its translation is CASSSGQGPNYYYEQYF. V usage is TRBV28 and J usage is TRBJ2-7, with TRBD1 matching 8 bases. Germline CDR1 is MDHEN and CDR2 is SYDVKM. This CDR3 is 17 amino acids long. J was trimmed by 3 bases and V by 4 bases; bases with no gene match: 14.

J is TRBJ2-7 and V is TRBV29-1, with D perhaps matching TRBD2 (6 bases). The CDR3 runs 18 residues. Germline CDR1 is SQVTM and CDR2 is ANQGSEA. The V end was cut by 0 bases, the J end by 7 bases, with 28 bases between. The CDR3 DNA is TGCAGCGTTGAAGATCCGGCTAGCGCATCGAAGCCCCCCCCTGAGCAGTACTTC. This codes for CSVEDPASASKPPPEQYF.

The genes are TRBV4-1 and TRBJ2-3, with D possibly TRBD1 on 5 matching bases. Trimming cost V 6 bases and J 4 bases, with 11 bases left between them. From germline, CDR1 is MGHRA and CDR2 YSYEKL. The CDR3 has 13 residues. CDR3 sequence (DNA): TGCGCCAGCAGACCTCCAGGGTCAGATACGCAGTATTTT. It encodes CASRPPGSDTQYF.

The chain employs TRBV19 and TRBJ2-5, with 9 bases identical to TRBD2. With 3 bases clipped from V and 5 bases from J, the junction kept 7 bases outside the gene matches. The CDR3 totals 15 residues. Germline CDR1 reads LNHDA; CDR2 reads SQIVND (reference sequence). CDR3 region: CASSIGAGGQETQYF. The CDR3 DNA reads as TGTGCCAGTAGTATTGGAGCGGGGGGTCAGGAGACCCAGTACTTC.

The gene calls are TRBV9 and TRBJ2-7; 14 bases align to TRBD2. This CDR3 has 16 amino acids. The ends lost 4 bases at V and 7 bases at J; junction bases unmatched: 10. Per germline, CDR1 SGDLS and CDR2 YYNGEE. In DNA form, the CDR3 reads TGTGCCAGCAGCCCTCGACTAGCGGGAGGGCCAGGAGAGCAGTACTTC. Residues: CASSPRLAGGPGEQYF.

The table lists this clone with a few counts. The chain couples TRBV2 to TRBJ1-5; D perhaps matches TRBD1 (5 bases). With 7 bases removed from V and 1 base from J, the gap between germline ends came to 14 bases. This CDR3 has 15 amino acids. Germline V CDR1 and CDR2: SNHLY, FYNNEI. The CDR3 bases are TGTGCCAGCATTTTAGGCCAGGGCAGCAATCAGCCCCAGCATTTT. Its translation: CASILGQGSNQPQHF.

The chain has TRBV7-7 and TRBJ1-5; D ambiguous. Germline V gene sequence: CDR1 SSHAT, CDR2 FNYEAQ (reference sequence). V dropped 0 bases and J dropped 3 bases, with 12 bases sitting between them. The CDR3 consists of 16 residues. The CDR3 DNA is TGTGCCAGCAGCTTAGCGGATTCTAGGCCCAATCAGCCCCAGCATTTT. Translating it yields CASSLADSRPNQPQHF. Full variable domain (outside the CDR3, taken from reference TRBV7-7 and TRBJ1-5): GAGVSQSPRYKVTKRGQDVTLRCDPISSHATLYWYQQALGQGPEFLTYFNYEAQPDKSGLPSDRFSAERPEGSISTLTIQRTEQRDSAMYRCASSLADSRPNQPQHFGDGTRLSIL.

A word on this clone: The junction departs from the called germline gene at one end, perhaps through a read error. The chain carries TRBV7-9 and TRBJ1-3; D is ambiguous. The CDR3 has 16 residues. CDR1 is SEHNR and CDR2 is FQNEAQ in the germline V gene (reference sequence). CDR3 DNA sequence: TGTTCCAGCAGCTACGCCGCCGGGAGCTCTGGAAACACCATATATTTT. Translated, it gives CSSSYAAGSSGNTIYF.

Regarding this clone: Other DNA sequences in the same sample also yield this CDR3. J is TRBJ2-1 and V is TRBV4-3; D not certain. Germline CDR1 and CDR2: LGHNA and YSLEER. Trimming took 1 base from V and 6 from J, leaving 7 bases between them. The CDR3 totals 13 residues. The CDR3 nucleotides are TGCGCCAGCAGCCAAGGTCAGCGCAATGAGCAGTTCTTC. It codes for CASSQGQRNEQFF.

The CDR3 loop is CASSTTGQEGQPQHF. For the CDR3, the DNA is TGCGCCAGCAGCACGACAGGGCAAGAGGGTCAGCCCCAGCATTTT. The rearrangement uses TRBV5-1 and TRBJ1-5; 7 positions agree with TRBD1. CDR3 length: 15 amino acids. V lost 4 bases to trimming and J lost 6 bases; unmatched junction nucleotides: 10. Per germline, CDR1 SGHRS and CDR2 YFSETQ.

This sequence joins TRBV19 and TRBJ1-3; 7 bases fit TRBD1. J was trimmed by 0 bases and V by 7 bases; bases with no gene match: 12. CDR3 length: 17 residues. CDR1 is LNHDA and CDR2 is SQIVND in the germline V gene (reference sequence). CDR3 region: CASTDREQLYSGNTIYF. The CDR3, as DNA: TGTGCCAGTACTGACAGGGAACAATTGTACTCTGGAAACACCATATATTTT.

The rearrangement joins TRBV7-2 to TRBJ2-6; D perhaps matches TRBD1 (5 bases). V dropped 2 bases and J dropped 1 base, with 6 bases sitting between them. The CDR3 contains 15 residues. CDR1 is SGHTA and CDR2 is FQGNSA in the germline V gene. For the CDR3, the DNA is TGTGCCAGCAGCTTAAGGGGATCTGGGGCCAACGTCCTGACTTTC. This codes for CASSLRGSGANVLTF.